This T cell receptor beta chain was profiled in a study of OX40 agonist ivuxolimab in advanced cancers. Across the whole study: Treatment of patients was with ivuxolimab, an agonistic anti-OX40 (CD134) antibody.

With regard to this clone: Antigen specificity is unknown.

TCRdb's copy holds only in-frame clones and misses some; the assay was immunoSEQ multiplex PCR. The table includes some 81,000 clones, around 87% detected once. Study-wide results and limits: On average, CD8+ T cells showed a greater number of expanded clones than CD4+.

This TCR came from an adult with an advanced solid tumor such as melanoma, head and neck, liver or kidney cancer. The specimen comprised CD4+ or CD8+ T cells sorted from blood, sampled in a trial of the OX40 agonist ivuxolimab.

The CDR3 here is CASSPGLAGSNTGELFF. CDR3 nucleotides: TGTGCCAGCTCACCGGGACTAGCGGGATCGAACACCGGGGAGCTGTTTTTT. The rearrangement joins TRBV18 to TRBJ2-2; 13 bases agree with TRBD2. J gave up 0 bases and V 3 bases, and 1 base lay outside the gene matches. The CDR3 is 17 residues long. Germline values: CDR1 KGHSH, CDR2 LQKENI.